This TCR beta chain was found in a study of breast tumors, draining lymph nodes, adjacent tissues. Germline CDR1 reads MNHEY; CDR2 reads SVGEGT. J gave up 2 bases and V 4 bases, and 2 bases lay outside the gene matches. CDR3 size: 14 residues. Study outcomes and limitations: The data were judged consistent with most tumor T cells coming from lymph node and expanding in tumor. That most tumor T cells come from lymph nodes remained unproven. Tumor and nontumor repertoires were significantly more similar in luminal-like than in basal-like breast cancer. Tumor TCR diversity was below lymph nodes but above nontumor tissue.

Breast cancer patients provided tissue from their axillary draining lymph nodes. One entry per CDR3 protein, called by TCRdb with MiXCR from the multiplex PCR reads. The sample records about 150,000 distinct CDR3 sequences, 32% being singletons. This clonotype was counted ten times or more. No antigen is known for it. This receptor was identified in a female donor with breast cancer. Some clones in this sample may be carry-over from other donors' samples. V usage is TRBV6-2 or TRBV6-3 and J usage is TRBJ1-3; 7 bases match TRBD1. Input material: axillary lymph node tissue. The CDR3 is CASSSRGTGNTIYF. DNA of the CDR3: TGTGCCAGCAGTTCCAGGGGGACTGGAAACACCATATATTTT.